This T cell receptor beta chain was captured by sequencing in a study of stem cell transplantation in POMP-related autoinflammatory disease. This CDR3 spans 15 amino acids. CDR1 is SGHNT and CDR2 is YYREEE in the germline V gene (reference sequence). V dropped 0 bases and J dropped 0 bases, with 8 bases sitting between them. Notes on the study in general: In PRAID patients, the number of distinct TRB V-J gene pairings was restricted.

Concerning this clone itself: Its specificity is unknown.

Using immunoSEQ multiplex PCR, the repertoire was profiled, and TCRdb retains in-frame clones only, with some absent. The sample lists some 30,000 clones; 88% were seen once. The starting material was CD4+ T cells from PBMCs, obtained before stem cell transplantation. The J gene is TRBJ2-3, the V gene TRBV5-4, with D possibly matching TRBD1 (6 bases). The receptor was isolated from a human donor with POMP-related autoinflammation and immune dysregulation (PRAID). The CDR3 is CASSLGGPSTDTQYF. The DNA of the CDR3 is TGTGCCAGCAGCTTGGGGGGGCCCAGCACAGATACGCAGTATTTT.